The T cell receptor (beta chain) under discussion was sequenced for a study of control samples from healthy donors and cancer patients. Germline values: CDR1 MGHDK, CDR2 SYGVNS. This CDR3 comprises 13 residues. V was trimmed by 3 bases and J by 8 bases, leaving 13 bases between them. The protocol was immunoSEQ multiplex PCR, while the TCRdb copy is restricted to in-frame clones and leaves out a portion. The sample holds approximately 120,000 clones, roughly 87% seen once. This TCR was sampled from a young man in good health. The sample comprised blood. The V and J genes are TRBV25-1 and TRBJ1-2; D remains unclear. CDR3 coding DNA: TGTGCCAGCAGTGACGGAAGAGCTCGGGGCTACACCTTC. Protein product: CASSDGRARGYTF.